The present entry profiles one TCR beta chain with its context. Its antigen is unknown. After removal of 5 bases from V and 6 bases from J, the junction contained 6 bases not matched to a gene. The CDR3 has 16 amino acids. In germline, CDR1 is SNHLY, CDR2 FYNNEI. This entry belongs to a study of cytomegalovirus exposure and HLA in healthy donors. Study context: One earlier analysis, a look at 150 million to 200 million T cells, found approximately 120 million unique TCR beta sequences.

Study-level findings and limits: In most subjects, TCR beta sequences reportedly gave accurate predictions of HLA-A and HLA-B alleles.

Primers: 60 Vbeta forward and 13 Jbeta reverse. Clones were read by immunoSEQ multiplex PCR, and TCRdb kept only the in-frame ones, dropping some. The table lists 200,000 to 250,000 clones, 75% to 85% of them singletons, with roughly 2.6% in the top ten. Healthy bone marrow donors supplied every sample. This receptor was obtained from an older woman in good health and CMV-seropositive. This chain joins TRBV2 and TRBJ2-1; 14 bases map to TRBD2. Sequenced material: PBMCs. The CDR3 coding sequence is TGTGCCAGCAGTTTGCTAGGACTAGCGGGGGGCAATGAGCAGTTCTTC. Its translation: CASSLLGLAGGNEQFF. Combining the CDR3 with reference TRBV2 and TRBJ2-1 gives the whole variable domain EPEVTQTPSHQVTQMGQEVILRCVPISNHLYFYWYRQILGQKVEFLVSFYNNEISEKSEIFDDQFSVERPDGSNFTLKIRSTKLEDSAMYFCASSLLGLAGGNEQFFGPGTRLTVL.